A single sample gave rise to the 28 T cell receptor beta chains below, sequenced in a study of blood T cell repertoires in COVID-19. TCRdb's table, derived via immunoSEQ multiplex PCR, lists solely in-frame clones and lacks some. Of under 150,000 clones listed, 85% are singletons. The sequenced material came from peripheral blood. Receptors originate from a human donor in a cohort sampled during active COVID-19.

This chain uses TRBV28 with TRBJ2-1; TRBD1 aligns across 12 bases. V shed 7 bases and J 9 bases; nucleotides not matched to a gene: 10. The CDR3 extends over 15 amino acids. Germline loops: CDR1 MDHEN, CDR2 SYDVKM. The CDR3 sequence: CASNPMGTGGGEQFF. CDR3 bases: TGTGCCAGCAACCCCATGGGGACAGGGGGCGGTGAGCAGTTCTTC.

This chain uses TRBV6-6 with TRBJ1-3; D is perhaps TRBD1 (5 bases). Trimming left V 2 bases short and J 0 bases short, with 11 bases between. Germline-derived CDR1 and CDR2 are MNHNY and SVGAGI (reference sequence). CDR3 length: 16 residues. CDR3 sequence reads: CASSYGGDDSGNTIYF. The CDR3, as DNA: TGTGCCAGCAGTTACGGAGGGGATGACTCTGGAAACACCATATATTTT.

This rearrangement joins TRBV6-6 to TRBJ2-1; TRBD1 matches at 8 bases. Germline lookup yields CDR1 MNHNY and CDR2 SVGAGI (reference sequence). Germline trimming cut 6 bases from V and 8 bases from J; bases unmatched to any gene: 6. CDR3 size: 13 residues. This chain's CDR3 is CASRTGGKDEQFF. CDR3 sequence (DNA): TGTGCCAGCAGAACAGGGGGGAAAGATGAGCAGTTCTTC.

The CDR3 reads CASSLGPERPQHF. CDR3 coding DNA: TGTGCCAGCAGCTTAGGGCCCGAGAGGCCCCAGCATTTT. This chain connects TRBV13 to TRBJ1-5, with D unclear. Germline assignment: CDR1 PRHDT and CDR2 FYEKMQ (reference sequence). This CDR3 is 13 amino acids long. With 0 bases removed from V and 9 bases from J, the gap between germline ends came to 9 bases.

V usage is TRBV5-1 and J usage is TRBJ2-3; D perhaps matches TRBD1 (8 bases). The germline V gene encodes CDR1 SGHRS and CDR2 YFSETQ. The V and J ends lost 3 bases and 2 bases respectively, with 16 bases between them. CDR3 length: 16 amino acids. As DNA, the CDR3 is TGCGCCAGCAGCTCGGGGGGACAGGCCATCACAGATACGCAGTATTTT. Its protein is CASSSGGQAITDTQYF.

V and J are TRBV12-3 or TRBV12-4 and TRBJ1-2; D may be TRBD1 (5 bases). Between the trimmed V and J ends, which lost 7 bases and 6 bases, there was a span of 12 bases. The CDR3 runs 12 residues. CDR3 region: CASKTIRDGYTF. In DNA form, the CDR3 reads TGTGCCAGCAAAACAATCAGGGATGGCTACACCTTC.

For the CDR3, the DNA is TGTGCCAGCAGCGGTCGGACAGCTCAAGAGACCCAGTACTTC. Its protein product is CASSGRTAQETQYF. This chain uses TRBV7-2 with TRBJ2-5; D possibly corresponds to TRBD1 (6 bases). CDR1 and CDR2 from the germline V gene are SGHTA and FQGNSA. Trimming removed 5 bases at V and 2 bases at J, with 12 bases between. This CDR3 region has 14 residues.

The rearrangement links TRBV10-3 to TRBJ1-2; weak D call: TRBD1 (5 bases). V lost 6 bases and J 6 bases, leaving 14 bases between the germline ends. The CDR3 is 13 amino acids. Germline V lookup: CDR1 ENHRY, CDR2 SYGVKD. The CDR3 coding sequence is TGTGCCATCAGACTGACAGACCCCCATGGCTACACCTTC. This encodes CAIRLTDPHGYTF.

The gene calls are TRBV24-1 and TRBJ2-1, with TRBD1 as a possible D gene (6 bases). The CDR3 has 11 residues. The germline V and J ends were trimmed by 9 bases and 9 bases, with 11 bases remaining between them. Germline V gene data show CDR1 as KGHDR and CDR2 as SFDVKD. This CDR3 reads CATVRGGEQFF. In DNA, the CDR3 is TGTGCCACCGTCAGGGGTGGTGAGCAGTTCTTC.

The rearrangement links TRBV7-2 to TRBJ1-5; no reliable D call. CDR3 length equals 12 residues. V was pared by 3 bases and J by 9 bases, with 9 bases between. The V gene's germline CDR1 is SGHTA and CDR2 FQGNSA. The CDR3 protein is CASSFGSWPQHF. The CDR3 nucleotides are TGTGCCAGCAGCTTCGGGTCGTGGCCCCAGCATTTT.

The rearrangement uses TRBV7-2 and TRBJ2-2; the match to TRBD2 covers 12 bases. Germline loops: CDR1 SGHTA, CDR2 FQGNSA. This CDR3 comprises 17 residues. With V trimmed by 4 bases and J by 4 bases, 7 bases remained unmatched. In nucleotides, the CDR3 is TGTGCCAGCAGCTCCCCTAGCGGGGGGGCGGGCACCGGGGAGCTGTTTTTT. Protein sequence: CASSSPSGGAGTGELFF.

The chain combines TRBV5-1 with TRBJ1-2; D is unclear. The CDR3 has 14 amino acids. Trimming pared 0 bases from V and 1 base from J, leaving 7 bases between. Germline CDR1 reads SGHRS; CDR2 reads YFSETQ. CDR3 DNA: TGCGCCAGCAGCTTGGGAGACTTTAACTATGGCTACACCTTC. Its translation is CASSLGDFNYGYTF.

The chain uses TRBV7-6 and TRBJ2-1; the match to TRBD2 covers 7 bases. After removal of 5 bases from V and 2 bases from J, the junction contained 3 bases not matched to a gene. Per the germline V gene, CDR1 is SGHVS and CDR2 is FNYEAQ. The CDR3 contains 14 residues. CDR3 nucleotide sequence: TGTGCCAGCAGCCGGGAGGATACCTACAATGAGCAGTTCTTC. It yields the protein CASSREDTYNEQFF.

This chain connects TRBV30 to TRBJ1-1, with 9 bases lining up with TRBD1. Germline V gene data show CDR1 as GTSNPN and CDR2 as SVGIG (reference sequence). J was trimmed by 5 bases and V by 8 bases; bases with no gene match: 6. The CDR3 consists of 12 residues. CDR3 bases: TGTGCCCACCGACAGGGGGTGACTGAAGCTTTCTTT. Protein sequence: CAHRQGVTEAFF.

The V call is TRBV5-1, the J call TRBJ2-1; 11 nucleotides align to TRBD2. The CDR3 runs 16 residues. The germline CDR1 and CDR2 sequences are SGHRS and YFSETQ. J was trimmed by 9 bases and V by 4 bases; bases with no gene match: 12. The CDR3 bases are TGCGCCAGCAGCCCCGGGGCTAGCGGGGGGTACGGTGAGCAGTTCTTC. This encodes CASSPGASGGYGEQFF. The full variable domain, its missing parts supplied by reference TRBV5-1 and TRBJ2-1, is KAGVTQTPRYLIKTRGQQVTLSCSPISGHRSVSWYQQTPGQGLQFLFEYFSETQRNKGNFPGRFSGRQFSNSRSEMNVSTLELGDSALYLCASSPGASGGYGEQFFGPGTRLTVL.

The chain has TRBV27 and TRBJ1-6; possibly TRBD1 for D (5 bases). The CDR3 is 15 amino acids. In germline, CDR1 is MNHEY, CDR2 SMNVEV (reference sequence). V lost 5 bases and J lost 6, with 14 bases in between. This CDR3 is CASSEGVIGNSPLHF. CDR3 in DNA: TGTGCCAGCAGTGAAGGGGTTATTGGTAATTCACCCCTCCACTTT.

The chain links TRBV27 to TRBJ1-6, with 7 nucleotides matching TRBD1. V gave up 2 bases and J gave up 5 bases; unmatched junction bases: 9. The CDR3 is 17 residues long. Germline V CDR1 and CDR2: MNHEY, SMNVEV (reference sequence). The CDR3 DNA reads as TGTGCCAGCAGTTTAACGGTAGGGGGCAAGAATAATTCACCCCTCCACTTT. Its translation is CASSLTVGGKNNSPLHF.

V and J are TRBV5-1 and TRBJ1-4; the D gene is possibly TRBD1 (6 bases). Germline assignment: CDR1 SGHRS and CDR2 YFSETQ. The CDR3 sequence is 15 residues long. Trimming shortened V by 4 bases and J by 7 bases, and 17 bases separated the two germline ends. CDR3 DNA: TGCGCCAGCAGCCAACAGGGTGGGTTTTCTGAAAAACTGTTTTTT. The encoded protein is CASSQQGGFSEKLFF.

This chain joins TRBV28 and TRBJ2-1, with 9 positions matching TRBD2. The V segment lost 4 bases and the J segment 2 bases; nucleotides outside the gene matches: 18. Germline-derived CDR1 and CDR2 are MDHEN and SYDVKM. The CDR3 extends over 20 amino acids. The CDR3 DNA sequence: TGTGCCAGCAGTTCTAGAAGAATTGGGGCTAGCGGGGCTCCCTACAATGAGCAGTTCTTC. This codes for CASSSRRIGASGAPYNEQFF.

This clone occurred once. The CDR3 DNA reads TGTGCCAGCAGCCTGGCGGGGGCATTCACAGATACGCAGTATTTT. This encodes CASSLAGAFTDTQYF. This rearrangement joins TRBV7-2 to TRBJ2-3; TRBD2 is a possible D gene (7 bases). The V end was cut by 5 bases, the J end by 2 bases, with 14 bases between. In germline, CDR1 is SGHTA, CDR2 FQGNSA. The CDR3 is 15 residues long.

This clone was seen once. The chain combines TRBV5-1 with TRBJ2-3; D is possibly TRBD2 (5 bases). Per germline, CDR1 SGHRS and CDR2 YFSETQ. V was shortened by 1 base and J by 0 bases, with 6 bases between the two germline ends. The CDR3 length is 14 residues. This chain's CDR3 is CASSLSGSTDTQYF. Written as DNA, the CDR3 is TGCGCCAGCAGCTTGAGCGGCAGCACAGATACGCAGTATTTT. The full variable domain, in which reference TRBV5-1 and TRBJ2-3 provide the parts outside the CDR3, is KAGVTQTPRYLIKTRGQQVTLSCSPISGHRSVSWYQQTPGQGLQFLFEYFSETQRNKGNFPGRFSGRQFSNSRSEMNVSTLELGDSALYLCASSLSGSTDTQYFGPGTRLTVL.

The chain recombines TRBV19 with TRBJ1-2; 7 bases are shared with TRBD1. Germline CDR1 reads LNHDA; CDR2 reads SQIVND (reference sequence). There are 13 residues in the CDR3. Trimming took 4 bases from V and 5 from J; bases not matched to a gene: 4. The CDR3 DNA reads TGTGCCAGTAGTACCACAGGGGTTTATGGCTACACCTTC. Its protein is CASSTTGVYGYTF.

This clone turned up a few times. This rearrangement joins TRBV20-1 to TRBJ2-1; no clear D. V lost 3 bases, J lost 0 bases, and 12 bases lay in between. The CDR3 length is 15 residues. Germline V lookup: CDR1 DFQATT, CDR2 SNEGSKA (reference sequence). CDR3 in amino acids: CSASGRRSSYNEQFF. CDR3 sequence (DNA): TGCAGTGCTAGTGGTCGTAGGAGCTCCTACAATGAGCAGTTCTTC.

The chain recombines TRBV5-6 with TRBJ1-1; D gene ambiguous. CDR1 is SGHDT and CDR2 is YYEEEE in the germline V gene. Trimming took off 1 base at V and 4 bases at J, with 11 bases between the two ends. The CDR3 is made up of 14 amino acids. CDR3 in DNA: TGTGCCAGCAGCTTGTCCCAGGCGGGCACTGAAGCTTTCTTT. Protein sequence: CASSLSQAGTEAFF.

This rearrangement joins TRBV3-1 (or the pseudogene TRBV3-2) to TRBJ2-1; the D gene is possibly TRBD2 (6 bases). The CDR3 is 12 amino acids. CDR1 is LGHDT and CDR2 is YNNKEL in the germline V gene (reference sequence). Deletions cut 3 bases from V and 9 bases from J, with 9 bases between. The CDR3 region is CASSHRGGEQFF. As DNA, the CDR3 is TGTGCCAGCAGCCATAGGGGAGGTGAGCAGTTCTTC.

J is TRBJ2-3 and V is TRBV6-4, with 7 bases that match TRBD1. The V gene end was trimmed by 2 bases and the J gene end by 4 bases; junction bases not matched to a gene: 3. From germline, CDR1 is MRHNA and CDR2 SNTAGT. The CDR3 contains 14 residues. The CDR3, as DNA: TGTGCCAGCAGTGACAGGGGGCAAGCAGATACGCAGTATTTT. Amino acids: CASSDRGQADTQYF.

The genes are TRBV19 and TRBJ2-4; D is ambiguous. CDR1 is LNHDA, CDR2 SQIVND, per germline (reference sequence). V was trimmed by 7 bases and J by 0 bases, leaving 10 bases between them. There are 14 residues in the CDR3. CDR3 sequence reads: CASIEERAKNIQYF. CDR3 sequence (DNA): TGTGCCAGTATCGAGGAGAGAGCCAAAAACATTCAGTACTTC.

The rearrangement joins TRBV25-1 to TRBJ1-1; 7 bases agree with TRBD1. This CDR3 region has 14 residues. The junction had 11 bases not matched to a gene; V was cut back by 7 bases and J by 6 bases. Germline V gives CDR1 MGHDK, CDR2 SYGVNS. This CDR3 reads CASNGRGKFSEAFF. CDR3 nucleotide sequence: TGTGCCAGCAATGGCAGGGGGAAATTCTCTGAAGCTTTCTTT.